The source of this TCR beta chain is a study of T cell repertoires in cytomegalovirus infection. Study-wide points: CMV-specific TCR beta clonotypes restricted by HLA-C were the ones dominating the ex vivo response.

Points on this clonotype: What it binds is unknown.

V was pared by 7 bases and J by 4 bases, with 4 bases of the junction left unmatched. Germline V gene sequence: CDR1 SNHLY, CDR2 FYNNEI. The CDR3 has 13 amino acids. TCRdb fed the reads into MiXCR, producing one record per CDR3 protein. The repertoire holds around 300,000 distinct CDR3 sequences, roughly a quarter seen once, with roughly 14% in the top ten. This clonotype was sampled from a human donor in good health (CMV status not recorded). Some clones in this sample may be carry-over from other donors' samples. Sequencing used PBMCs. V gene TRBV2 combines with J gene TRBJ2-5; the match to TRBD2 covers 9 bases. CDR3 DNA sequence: TGTGCCAGCATAGCGGGGGCCCGAGAGACCCAGTACTTC. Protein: CASIAGARETQYF.